This T cell receptor beta chain was identified during a study of shared clonotypes between healthy human individuals. For the study at large: Samples came from a couple of female and a few male donors aged 18 to 49. Findings of the study overall: The sharing of 4% to 5.5% of naive CD4 clonotypes was seen across a few donors. Only blood samples were collected, and tissue repertoires likely differ.

From CD4+ cells came CD45RA+ naive and CD45RA-negative memory subsets. Data came from immunoSEQ multiplex PCR; TCRdb stores just in-frame clones and leaves some out. The table includes roughly 2.2 million clones, around 93% detected once. The CDR3 extends over 14 amino acids. V was trimmed by 6 bases and J by 4 bases, leaving 15 bases between them. The germline V gene encodes CDR1 SGHTA and CDR2 FQGNSA. Notes on this clone: The target antigen is unknown. The same CDR3 arises from other DNA sequences in this sample as well.

The chain employs TRBV7-2 and TRBJ1-2; a possible D gene is TRBD1 (5 bases). The TCR sequence derives from a man aged 18-30 years in good health. Some clones in this sample may be carry-over from other donors' samples. The sequenced sample consisted of naive CD4+ T cells from PBMCs. The subset denotes: CD45RA+ positively selected. CDR3 protein: CASSLGGEGYGYTF. The CDR3 DNA reads TGTGCCAGCAGTCTTGGGGGGGAGGGCTATGGCTACACCTTC.